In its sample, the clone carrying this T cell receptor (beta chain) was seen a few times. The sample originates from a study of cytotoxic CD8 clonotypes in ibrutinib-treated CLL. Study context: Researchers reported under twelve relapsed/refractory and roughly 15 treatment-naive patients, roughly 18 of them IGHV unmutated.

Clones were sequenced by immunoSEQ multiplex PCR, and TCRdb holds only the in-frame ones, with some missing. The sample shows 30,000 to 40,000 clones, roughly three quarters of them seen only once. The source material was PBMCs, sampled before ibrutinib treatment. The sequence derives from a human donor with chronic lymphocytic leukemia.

The CDR3 bases are TGTGCCAGCAGTTTCTTGGGGAGCACAGATACGCAGTATTTT. This encodes CASSFLGSTDTQYF. This chain joins TRBV28 and TRBJ2-3; unclear D gene. Germline V CDR1 and CDR2: MDHEN, SYDVKM. V lost 3 bases and J lost 0, with 7 bases in between. The CDR3 consists of 14 residues. The complete variable domain, with remaining parts taken from reference TRBV28 and TRBJ2-3, reads DVKVTQSSRYLVKRTGEKVFLECVQDMDHENMFWYRQDPGLGLRLIYFSYDVKMKEKGDIPEGYSVSREKKERFSLILESASTNQTSMYLCASSFLGSTDTQYFGPGTRLTVL.